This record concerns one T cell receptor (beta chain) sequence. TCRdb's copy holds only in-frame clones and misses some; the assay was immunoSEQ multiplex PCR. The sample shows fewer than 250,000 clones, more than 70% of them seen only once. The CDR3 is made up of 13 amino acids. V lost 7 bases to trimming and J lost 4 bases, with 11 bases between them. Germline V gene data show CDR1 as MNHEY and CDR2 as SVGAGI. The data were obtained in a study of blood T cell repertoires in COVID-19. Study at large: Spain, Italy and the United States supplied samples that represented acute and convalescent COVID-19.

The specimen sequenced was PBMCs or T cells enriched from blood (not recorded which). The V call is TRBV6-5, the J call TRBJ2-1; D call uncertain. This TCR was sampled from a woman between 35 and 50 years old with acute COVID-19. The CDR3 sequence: CASTLSLYNEQFF. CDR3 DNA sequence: TGTGCCAGCACCCTTTCCCTTTACAATGAGCAGTTCTTC.